One and the same sample provided the 27 T cell receptor beta chains below, sequenced in a study. TCRdb redid the calling of the RT-PCR reads with MiXCR, one entry per CDR3 protein. Among more than 600,000 distinct CDR3 sequences listed, 11% to 15% were seen once. Source material: memory CD4+ T cells from blood. Source of these receptors: a female donor in good health, serving as a healthy control.

The V gene is TRBV12-3 or TRBV12-4, the J gene TRBJ1-2; 7 bases fit TRBD1. CDR3 size: 12 residues. The V and J ends lost 4 bases and 13 bases, in that order; junction bases with no gene match: 9. CDR3 amino acids: CASSSPTGARTF. The DNA for the CDR3 is TGTGCCAGCAGTTCGCCCACAGGGGCCCGCACCTTC.

The rearrangement links TRBV25-1 to TRBJ2-1; tentative D call: TRBD2 (6 bases). CDR1 is MGHDK and CDR2 is SYGVNS in the germline V gene. The length of the CDR3 is 15 residues. Trimming cost V 7 bases and J 8 bases, with 21 bases left between them. The CDR3 protein is CASKPLLGGTDEQFF. Here the CDR3 DNA reads TGTGCCAGCAAACCTCTTCTTGGGGGGACGGATGAGCAGTTCTTC.

The chain couples TRBV5-1 to TRBJ2-5; D perhaps matches TRBD2 (6 bases). V lost 4 bases and J 5 bases, leaving 15 bases between the germline ends. The CDR3 sequence is 14 residues long. The germline gives CDR1 SGHRS, CDR2 YFSETQ. The CDR3 spells CASSPSAGLETQYF. The DNA for the CDR3 is TGCGCCAGCAGCCCCAGCGCGGGGTTGGAGACCCAGTACTTC. Based on the CDR3 plus reference TRBV5-1 and TRBJ2-5, the full variable domain is KAGVTQTPRYLIKTRGQQVTLSCSPISGHRSVSWYQQTPGQGLQFLFEYFSETQRNKGNFPGRFSGRQFSNSRSEMNVSTLELGDSALYLCASSPSAGLETQYFGPGTRLLVL.

This clonotype was picked up many times. This chain joins TRBV5-1 and TRBJ2-3, with D possibly being TRBD1 (5 bases). The CDR3 runs to 16 residues. Germline V lookup: CDR1 SGHRS, CDR2 YFSETQ. V lost 0 bases, J lost 0 bases, and 11 bases lay in between. The CDR3 DNA follows: TGCGCCAGCAGCTTGGGATATGACAGAAGCACAGATACGCAGTATTTT. Translated: CASSLGYDRSTDTQYF.

The gene calls are TRBV2 and TRBJ2-3; D is uncertain. CDR1 and CDR2 (germline): SNHLY, FYNNEI. The V gene lost 2 bases and the J gene lost 0 bases, with 9 bases spanning the gap. The CDR3 is made up of 15 amino acids. This CDR3 is CASSEQQSSTDTQYF. The DNA for the CDR3 is TGTGCCAGCAGTGAACAGCAGTCTAGCACAGATACGCAGTATTTT.

DNA of the CDR3: TGCGCCAGCAGCCAGGCAGGCTCAGCAACTAGCACAGATACGCAGTATTTT. It is translated as CASSQAGSATSTDTQYF. This chain joins TRBV5-1 and TRBJ2-3, with D unresolved. Germline V gene lookup returns CDR1 SGHRS and CDR2 YFSETQ. The length of the CDR3 is 17 residues. Trimming took 4 bases from V and 0 from J, leaving 18 bases between them.

This rearrangement joins TRBV18 to TRBJ1-3; unclear D gene. The CDR3 is 14 amino acids. CDR1 and CDR2 (germline): KGHSH, LQKENI. V was shortened by 4 bases and J by 4 bases, with 11 bases between the two germline ends. The CDR3 sequence: CASSLAEGGNTIYF. DNA of the CDR3: TGTGCCAGCTCACTTGCAGAGGGCGGAAACACCATATATTTT.

This clonotype has ten or more counts. The V gene is TRBV27, the J gene TRBJ2-7; TRBD2 agrees at 9 bases. V shed 5 bases, J shed 0 bases, and the junction held 5 bases outside the gene matches. Germline lookup yields CDR1 MNHEY and CDR2 SMNVEV (reference sequence). This CDR3 comprises 15 residues. CDR3 bases: TGTGCCAGCAGTGGGAAAGCGGGGGGCTCCTACGAGCAGTACTTC. Its translation is CASSGKAGGSYEQYF.

J is TRBJ2-3 and V is TRBV7-2; D remains ambiguous. Trimming stripped 5 bases from V and 4 bases from J, with 13 bases between. The length of the CDR3 is 14 residues. CDR1 is SGHTA and CDR2 is FQGNSA in the germline V gene. CDR3 nucleotide sequence: TGTGCCAGCAGCCCCCGGCCCTTCTCAGATACGCAGTATTTT. Residues: CASSPRPFSDTQYF.

The chain recombines TRBV19 with TRBJ2-3; tentative D call: TRBD1 (6 bases). The V end was cut by 5 bases, the J end by 4 bases, with 19 bases between. The length of the CDR3 is 16 residues. In germline, CDR1 is LNHDA, CDR2 SQIVND (reference sequence). The CDR3 nucleotides are TGTGCCAGTAGTGCCGAAGCAGGGAAGGGGGCAGATACGCAGTATTTT. Translation gives CASSAEAGKGADTQYF.

The chain couples TRBV6-1 to TRBJ2-1, with 15 bases matching TRBD2. Germline V gene sequence: CDR1 MNHNS, CDR2 SASEGT. Unmatched junction bases numbered 8, after V lost 8 bases and J lost 3 bases. The CDR3 runs to 17 residues. As DNA, the CDR3 is TGTGCCAGCCTACCGGGGACTAGCGGGAGGATCTACAATGAGCAGTTCTTC. This sequence encodes CASLPGTSGRIYNEQFF.

The chain combines TRBV28 with TRBJ1-6; D may be TRBD1 (5 bases). Deletions cut 3 bases from V and 8 bases from J, with 11 bases between. The CDR3 spans 14 residues. CDR1 is MDHEN, CDR2 SYDVKM, per germline. CDR3 DNA sequence: TGTGCCAGCAGTTTGGACACGGTATATTCACCCCTCCACTTT. It encodes CASSLDTVYSPLHF. The whole variable domain, filled in from reference TRBV28 and TRBJ1-6, reads DVKVTQSSRYLVKRTGEKVFLECVQDMDHENMFWYRQDPGLGLRLIYFSYDVKMKEKGDIPEGYSVSREKKERFSLILESASTNQTSMYLCASSLDTVYSPLHFGNGTRLTVT.

J is TRBJ2-1 and V is TRBV24-1; D is perhaps TRBD1 (6 bases). V lost 4 bases to trimming and J lost 3 bases, with 15 bases between them. Per the germline V gene, CDR1 is KGHDR and CDR2 is SFDVKD. CDR3 length: 16 residues. CDR3 coding DNA: TGTGCCACCAGTGAGAAACAGGGAAGTTACTACAATGAGCAGTTCTTC. Translation gives CATSEKQGSYYNEQFF.

A few counts support this clonotype. The V gene is TRBV20-1, the J gene TRBJ2-6; D unclear. Germline loops: CDR1 DFQATT, CDR2 SNEGSKA (reference sequence). Trimming pared 3 bases from V and 2 bases from J, leaving 11 bases between. The CDR3 is made up of 15 amino acids. In DNA, the CDR3 is TGCAGTGCTAGGGTAGAGATGACTGGGGCCAACGTCCTGACTTTC. This codes for CSARVEMTGANVLTF.

The chain couples TRBV6-5 to TRBJ2-1; D is undetermined. This CDR3 region has 12 residues. The germline V and J ends were trimmed by 6 bases and 7 bases, with 10 bases remaining between them. Germline V gives CDR1 MNHEY, CDR2 SVGAGI. The CDR3 DNA reads as TGTGCCAGCAGGTTTCTAGGGAATGAGCAGTTCTTC. Translation: CASRFLGNEQFF.

This clonotype was counted a few times. The chain uses TRBV10-3 and TRBJ2-1; TRBD2 might be the D (5 bases). The germline V gene encodes CDR1 ENHRY and CDR2 SYGVKD. Trimming shortened V by 10 bases and J by 7 bases, and 11 bases separated the two germline ends. This CDR3 is 11 amino acids long. CDR3 protein: CASGLVNEQFF. CDR3 nucleotides: TGTGCCAGTGGACTCGTGAATGAGCAGTTCTTC.

This clonotype was picked up many times. This chain links TRBV4-2 with TRBJ2-1; tentative D call: TRBD2 (5 bases). V lost 2 bases to trimming and J lost 2 bases, with 10 bases between them. From germline, CDR1 is LGHNA and CDR2 YNFKEQ. The CDR3 covers 15 residues. CDR3 sequence (DNA): TGTGCCAGCAGCCAACCTACCGGGGCCTACAATGAGCAGTTCTTC. This encodes CASSQPTGAYNEQFF.

The chain links TRBV11-2 to TRBJ2-1, with a possible D match to TRBD1 (6 bases). Trimming stripped 5 bases from V and 8 bases from J, with 13 bases between. Germline V gene data show CDR1 as SGHAT and CDR2 as FQNNGV. CDR3 length: 13 residues. In DNA form, the CDR3 reads TGTGCCAGCAGCCGAGGACAGTTCTATGAGCAGTTCTTC. Its protein product is CASSRGQFYEQFF.

The chain employs TRBV6-6 and TRBJ2-5; the D gene is possibly TRBD1 (6 bases). The CDR3 contains 14 residues. The V gene's germline CDR1 is MNHNY and CDR2 SVGAGI (reference sequence). V lost 7 bases and J lost 5, with 17 bases in between. The CDR3 DNA is TGTGCCAGCAAAGGACAGACTCGAAGGGAGACCCAGTACTTC. This encodes CASKGQTRRETQYF.

This clonotype occurred a few times. This chain links TRBV12-3 or TRBV12-4 with TRBJ2-7; 7 nucleotides agree with TRBD2. Trimming at V came to 6 bases and at J to 7 bases, leaving 15 bases not matched to a gene. This CDR3 comprises 15 residues. CDR3 DNA: TGTGCCAGCAGAAAGAATGTGGTGGCGGGGGAGGAGCAGTACTTC. Its protein is CASRKNVVAGEEQYF.

The chain employs TRBV7-3 and TRBJ2-1; TRBD1 agrees at 9 bases. V trimming: 5 bases; J trimming: 7 bases; junction bases outside the gene matches: 6. Germline loops: CDR1 SGHTA, CDR2 FQGTGA. This CDR3 region has 14 residues. The CDR3 DNA follows: TGTGCCAGCAGCAATGGACAGGGGAGGAATGAGCAGTTCTTC. As protein: CASSNGQGRNEQFF.

V gene TRBV20-1 combines with J gene TRBJ1-1, with D possibly TRBD1 on 5 matching bases. The CDR3 has 15 amino acids. CDR1 and CDR2 from the germline V gene are DFQATT and SNEGSKA (reference sequence). The V end lost 5 bases, the J end lost 2 bases, and 18 bases lay between the germline ends. The CDR3, as DNA: TGCAGTGCTCCCGATAAGAGGGGACCTAACACTGAAGCTTTCTTT. Protein: CSAPDKRGPNTEAFF.

In its sample, this clonotype was seen many times. An end of the junction does not agree with germline; a read error may underlie this. This chain joins TRBV12-3 or TRBV12-4 and TRBJ1-1; D is possibly TRBD1 (6 bases). The CDR3 runs 12 residues. The CDR3 DNA follows: TGTGCCAGCAGTTTGTTTCGGGGGGCCCTCCGTTTT. Amino acids: CASSLFRGALRF.

The sample holds a few counts of this clonotype. The CDR3 DNA reads as TGTGCCAGCAGGGTAGCGGGAGGGAATGAGCAGTTCTTC. It encodes CASRVAGGNEQFF. The chain carries TRBV25-1 and TRBJ2-1; 11 bases align to TRBD2. Germline values: CDR1 MGHDK, CDR2 SYGVNS. J lost 7 bases, V lost 6 bases, and 2 bases had no gene match. The CDR3 has 13 residues.

This clonotype was seen only a few times. The chain is built from TRBV12-3 or TRBV12-4 and TRBJ1-6, with 8 bases that match TRBD1. CDR3 length equals 16 residues. V trimming: 4 bases; J trimming: 3 bases; junction bases outside the gene matches: 5. CDR3 protein: CASSSTGTGYNSPLHF. The CDR3 DNA is TGTGCCAGCAGTTCTACCGGGACAGGCTATAATTCACCCCTCCACTTT.

This clonotype was picked up many times. V gene TRBV12-3 or TRBV12-4 combines with J gene TRBJ2-1; D may match TRBD1 or TRBD2 (7 bases each). The V end lost 2 bases, the J end lost 0 bases, and 20 bases lay between the germline ends. The CDR3 runs 19 residues. DNA for the CDR3: TGTGCCAGCAGTTTAATGGCCAGGGGGGGCTGGTCCTCCTACAATGAGCAGTTCTTC. Its translation is CASSLMARGGWSSYNEQFF.

This chain links TRBV30 with TRBJ1-5; the match to TRBD1 covers 9 bases. The CDR3 loop spans 14 amino acids. Germline-derived CDR1 and CDR2 are GTSNPN and SVGIG (reference sequence). With V trimmed by 3 bases and J by 4 bases, 4 bases remained unmatched. The CDR3 bases are TGTGCCTGGAGCGGGACAGGGCAGAATCAGCCCCAGCATTTT. The encoded protein is CAWSGTGQNQPQHF.